One and the same sample provided the 27 T cell receptor beta chains below, sequenced in a study of T cells in Graves' hyperthyroidism and ophthalmopathy. Researchers took RNA transcripts and amplified the TCR beta CDR3 regions from them. With the HTBI primer set, the TCR CDR3 went through a first round of RT-PCR. Via MiXCR, TCRdb re-called the multiplex PCR reads, giving one row per CDR3 protein. Of around 500,000 distinct CDR3 sequences listed, less than 15% were seen once; the top ten hold 11% to 15%. The specimen sequenced was blood. The receptors originated from a woman in her thirties or forties with Graves' hyperthyroidism.

This clonotype has only a few counts. The CDR3 region is CATSRPPTHNEQFF. As DNA, the CDR3 is TGTGCCACCAGCAGACCCCCGACCCACAATGAGCAGTTCTTC. This chain links TRBV15 with TRBJ2-1; no definite D call. V was clipped by 2 bases and J by 5 bases, with 10 bases between them. This CDR3 comprises 14 residues. Germline V gives CDR1 LNHNV, CDR2 YYDKDF (reference sequence).

This clonotype was seen a few times. The V call is TRBV7-2, the J call TRBJ1-1; a weak D match, TRBD1 (5 bases). The CDR3 runs 16 residues. The germline CDR1 and CDR2 sequences are SGHTA and FQGNSA. Between the trimmed V and J ends, which lost 3 bases and 0 bases, there was a span of 14 bases. The CDR3 nucleotides read TGTGCCAGCAGCTTGGGGGATAGGCGTCTGAACACTGAAGCTTTCTTT. It codes for CASSLGDRRLNTEAFF.

This clonotype turned up a few times. This sequence joins TRBV4-1 and TRBJ2-3; D gene ambiguous. The CDR3 contains 14 residues. V lost 2 bases, J lost 2 bases, and 8 bases lay in between. Germline V gene lookup returns CDR1 MGHRA and CDR2 YSYEKL. The CDR3 region is CASSQSEDTDTQYF. CDR3 nucleotides: TGCGCCAGCAGCCAATCTGAGGACACAGATACGCAGTATTTT.

This clonotype appeared many times. The V gene is TRBV11-2, the J gene TRBJ2-5; D is undetermined. The V end was cut by 1 base, the J end by 2 bases, with 14 bases between. CDR1 and CDR2 (germline): SGHAT, FQNNGV. There are 16 residues in the CDR3. The DNA of the CDR3 is TGTGCCAGCAGCTTAGGGGCAGTGATGGTTCAAGAGACCCAGTACTTC. It specifies CASSLGAVMVQETQYF. Looking up the rest from reference TRBV11-2 and TRBJ2-5 gives the full variable domain: EAGVAQSPRYKIIEKRQSVAFWCNPISGHATLYWYQQILGQGPKLLIQFQNNGVVDDSQLPKDRFSAERLKGVDSTLKIQPAKLEDSAVYLCASSLGAVMVQETQYFGPGTRLLVL.

This clonotype was counted only a few times. This chain joins TRBV9 and TRBJ2-2; TRBD2 agrees at 13 bases. Per germline, CDR1 SGDLS and CDR2 YYNGEE. V trimming: 4 bases; J trimming: 3 bases; junction bases outside the gene matches: 9. This CDR3 is built from 18 residues. The CDR3 here is CASSFEPGLAGDTGELFF. In DNA, the CDR3 is TGTGCCAGCAGCTTCGAGCCCGGACTAGCGGGAGACACCGGGGAGCTGTTTTTT.

This clonotype has only a few counts. This chain joins TRBV14 and TRBJ1-2, with 8 positions matching TRBD1. Trimming at V came to 0 bases and at J to 5 bases, leaving 11 bases not matched to a gene. The CDR3 sequence is 17 residues long. Germline V gives CDR1 SGHDN, CDR2 FVKESK. The CDR3 loop reads CASSQDTGQGHLYGYTF. The CDR3 DNA reads as TGTGCCAGCAGCCAAGACACTGGACAGGGACACTTGTATGGCTACACCTTC.

The chain uses TRBV6-5 and TRBJ2-1, with 11 bases lining up with TRBD2. CDR1 MNHEY and CDR2 SVGAGI come from the germline V gene. Trimming at V came to 2 bases and at J to 0 bases, leaving 9 bases not matched to a gene. The CDR3 length is 19 residues. The CDR3 spells CASSYTYLTSGSSYNEQFF. The DNA of the CDR3 is TGTGCCAGCAGTTACACCTATCTAACTAGCGGGAGCTCCTACAATGAGCAGTTCTTC.

Ten or more counts support this clonotype. This chain links TRBV5-1 with TRBJ2-7; D not certain. V was trimmed by 1 base and J by 2 bases, leaving 7 bases between them. The CDR3 is 13 residues long. CDR1 is SGHRS, CDR2 YFSETQ, per germline. The CDR3: CASSLSVTYEQYF. The CDR3 DNA sequence: TGCGCCAGCAGCTTGTCGGTTACCTACGAGCAGTACTTC.

This clonotype turned up a few times. The V call is TRBV6-1, the J call TRBJ2-7; no clear D. The CDR3 runs 11 residues. Trimming shortened V by 6 bases and J by 4 bases, and 7 bases separated the two germline ends. The germline CDR1 and CDR2 sequences are MNHNS and SASEGT. The DNA of the CDR3 is TGTGCCAGCAGGAAAATTTACGAGCAGTACTTC. Amino acid sequence: CASRKIYEQYF.

This clonotype was seen ten or more times. This chain joins TRBV5-1 and TRBJ2-2; D remains ambiguous. Trimming removed 0 bases at V and 5 bases at J, with 5 bases between. The CDR3 is 13 amino acids. Germline V gives CDR1 SGHRS, CDR2 YFSETQ. CDR3 DNA: TGCGCCAGCAGCTTGGTGCCGACCGGGGAGCTGTTTTTT. Translated: CASSLVPTGELFF.

In its sample, this clonotype was seen a few times. This chain links TRBV5-8 with TRBJ2-3, with D maybe TRBD1 (6 bases). The CDR3 has 13 residues. V dropped 4 bases and J dropped 6 bases, with 12 bases sitting between them. Germline V gene lookup returns CDR1 SGHTS and CDR2 YDEGEE. The CDR3, as DNA: TGTGCCAGCAGCACCGGGACAATGGATACGCAGTATTTT. Amino acids: CASSTGTMDTQYF.

This clonotype was counted ten times or more. The rearrangement joins TRBV5-1 to TRBJ2-4; 10 bases are shared with TRBD1. The CDR3 has 16 amino acids. Germline V gene lookup returns CDR1 SGHRS and CDR2 YFSETQ. With 1 base clipped from V and 2 bases from J, the junction kept 3 bases outside the gene matches. In nucleotides, the CDR3 is TGCGCCAGCAGCTTGAGGGGACAGGGGACCAAAAACATTCAGTACTTC. Its translation: CASSLRGQGTKNIQYF.

This clonotype was picked up many times. This chain connects TRBV2 to TRBJ2-3; D remains unclear. The V gene's germline CDR1 is SNHLY and CDR2 FYNNEI. The CDR3 is 14 residues long. Trimming took 5 bases from V and 6 from J, leaving 15 bases between them. The CDR3 nucleotides are TGTGCCAGCAGTAAGGCAGGAAGTCTGGATACGCAGTATTTT. The encoded protein is CASSKAGSLDTQYF.

This clonotype was observed many times. This chain links TRBV12-3 or TRBV12-4 with TRBJ1-1; tentative D call: TRBD1 (6 bases). Between the trimmed V and J ends, which lost 2 bases and 6 bases, there was a span of 10 bases. CDR3 size: 13 residues. The CDR3 DNA is TGTGCCAGCAGTTTATTGCCAGGGGCTGAAGCTTTCTTT. As protein: CASSLLPGAEAFF.

This clonotype was recorded many times. The rearrangement uses TRBV2 and TRBJ2-2, with 8 positions matching TRBD1. This CDR3 has 15 amino acids. Germline V gives CDR1 SNHLY, CDR2 FYNNEI. V gave up 4 bases and J gave up 5 bases; unmatched junction bases: 6. Written as DNA, the CDR3 is TGTGCCAGCAGTGGCAGGGGGCGACGGACCGGGGAGCTGTTTTTT. This translates into CASSGRGRRTGELFF.

The V call is TRBV6-1, the J call TRBJ2-7; a possible D gene is TRBD1 (6 bases). The CDR3 loop spans 12 amino acids. Trimming stripped 8 bases from V and 3 bases from J, with 11 bases between. From germline, CDR1 is MNHNS and CDR2 SASEGT. CDR3: CASLSRGYEQYF. In DNA form, the CDR3 reads TGTGCCAGCTTAAGCAGGGGCTACGAGCAGTACTTC.

This clonotype was counted many times. This chain connects TRBV5-1 to TRBJ2-7; 7 nucleotides align to TRBD1. Trimming took 4 bases from V and 6 from J; bases not matched to a gene: 10. CDR3 size: 14 residues. The V gene's germline CDR1 is SGHRS and CDR2 YFSETQ. The CDR3 sequence: CASSIGQVTSEQYF. In nucleotides, the CDR3 is TGCGCCAGCAGCATCGGACAGGTCACATCCGAGCAGTACTTC.

This chain links TRBV20-1 with TRBJ1-2, with a possible D match to TRBD1 (5 bases). V shed 1 base and J shed 6 bases, with 12 bases lying between them. Germline V gene sequence: CDR1 DFQATT, CDR2 SNEGSKA (reference sequence). CDR3 length equals 13 residues. The CDR3 spells CSARVWGGDGYTF. The CDR3 DNA reads as TGCAGTGCTAGAGTATGGGGGGGTGATGGCTACACCTTC.

This clonotype was counted ten times or more. V and J are TRBV5-6 and TRBJ1-1; D unresolved. The CDR3 extends over 13 amino acids. Trimming pared 1 base from V and 0 bases from J, leaving 4 bases between. Germline V gene lookup returns CDR1 SGHDT and CDR2 YYEEEE. The CDR3 DNA is TGTGCCAGCAGCTTGCCAATGAACACTGAAGCTTTCTTT. This translates into CASSLPMNTEAFF.

The chain joins TRBV7-8 to TRBJ2-7; perhaps TRBD1 as D (6 bases). V was trimmed by 8 bases and J by 2 bases, leaving 13 bases between them. This CDR3 is 13 amino acids long. The V gene's germline CDR1 is SGHVS and CDR2 FQNEAQ. CDR3 DNA sequence: TGTGCCAGCCATTCAGGGGATCCCTACGAGCAGTACTTC. Translation: CASHSGDPYEQYF.

The CDR3 bases are TGCAGTGCTAGAGCACTGACCGGGACTAGCGGATACTACAATGAGCAGTTCTTC. It is translated as CSARALTGTSGYYNEQFF. V gene TRBV20-1 combines with J gene TRBJ2-1, with 11 nucleotides matching TRBD2. V trimming: 1 base; J trimming: 3 bases; junction bases outside the gene matches: 11. Per the germline V gene, CDR1 is DFQATT and CDR2 is SNEGSKA (reference sequence). This CDR3 spans 18 amino acids.

This clonotype was picked up a small number of times. The V call is TRBV19, the J call TRBJ1-5; 7 nucleotides agree with TRBD1. Germline assignment: CDR1 LNHDA and CDR2 SQIVND (reference sequence). CDR3 length: 13 amino acids. V trimming: 10 bases; J trimming: 5 bases; junction bases outside the gene matches: 8. CDR3 DNA sequence: TGTGCCACGAAAAGACAGGGCGATCAGCCCCAGCATTTT. Protein: CATKRQGDQPQHF.

At least ten counts were recorded for this clonotype. The V gene is TRBV30, the J gene TRBJ1-2; D is unclear. CDR1 is GTSNPN and CDR2 is SVGIG in the germline V gene (reference sequence). This CDR3 has 14 residues. The V end was cut by 2 bases, the J end by 4 bases, with 14 bases between. The CDR3 spells CAWSRTDRLYGYTF. CDR3 nucleotides: TGTGCCTGGAGTAGGACCGACCGTCTCTATGGCTACACCTTC.

This clonotype has a count of ten or more. V and J are TRBV18 and TRBJ2-7; D is ambiguous. The CDR3 is 15 amino acids. The V gene's germline CDR1 is KGHSH and CDR2 LQKENI. V lost 2 bases and J 0 bases, leaving 11 bases between the germline ends. The chain's CDR3 is CASSPDPGSSYEQYF. Here the CDR3 DNA reads TGTGCCAGCTCACCAGACCCGGGTTCCTCCTACGAGCAGTACTTC.

This clonotype was seen ten or more times. The chain couples TRBV7-3 to TRBJ2-2; 7 bases are a match to TRBD2. CDR1 and CDR2 from the germline V gene are SGHTA and FQGTGA. Trimming at V came to 6 bases and at J to 2 bases, leaving 3 bases not matched to a gene. CDR3 length equals 14 residues. The CDR3 spells CASRLAVNTGELFF. DNA of the CDR3: TGTGCCAGCAGGCTAGCGGTTAACACCGGGGAGCTGTTTTTT.

This clonotype was counted at least ten times. The rearrangement links TRBV30 to TRBJ2-3, with unresolved D. The CDR3 runs 12 residues. Trimming removed 0 bases at V and 3 bases at J, with 4 bases between. Germline assignment: CDR1 GTSNPN and CDR2 SVGIG (reference sequence). The CDR3 DNA reads as TGTGCCTGGAGTGTAGAGACAGATACGCAGTATTTT. Protein: CAWSVETDTQYF.

This clonotype was detected ten times or more. V gene TRBV13 combines with J gene TRBJ2-7; 11 bases fit TRBD1. Germline V CDR1 and CDR2: PRHDT, FYEKMQ (reference sequence). V was pared by 0 bases and J by 5 bases, with 12 bases of the junction left unmatched. The CDR3 length is 18 residues. The CDR3 nucleotides read TGTGCCAGCAGCTTAGGGATTTTCCGGACAGGGGGCCACGACGAGCAGTACTTC. Translated, it gives CASSLGIFRTGGHDEQYF. The entire variable domain, with the rest obtained from reference TRBV13 and TRBJ2-7, is as follows: AAGVIQSPRHLIKEKRETATLKCYPIPRHDTVYWYQQGPGQDPQFLISFYEKMQSDKGSIPDRFSAQQFSDYHSELNMSSLELGDSALYFCASSLGIFRTGGHDEQYFGPGTRLTVT.